The 5 T cell receptor beta chains in this list originate from one sample, sequenced in a study of blood T cell repertoires in COVID-19. Sequencing used immunoSEQ multiplex PCR; TCRdb keeps in-frame clones, though not all of them. The sample carries 300,000 to 400,000 clones, 85% to 90% recorded once. Sequenced: peripheral blood. Receptors originate from a woman aged 25-40 years with COVID-19, enrolled during active disease.

V usage is TRBV5-1 and J usage is TRBJ2-7; D gene unclear. This CDR3 contains 15 residues. The V end lost 4 bases, the J end lost 0 bases, and 14 bases lay between the germline ends. CDR1 is SGHRS, CDR2 YFSETQ, per germline. CDR3 in amino acids: CASSGQVQASYEQYF. CDR3 in DNA: TGCGCCAGCAGCGGCCAGGTTCAGGCCTCCTACGAGCAGTACTTC.

The chain carries TRBV11-3 and TRBJ1-2; 7 bases agree with TRBD1. After removal of 0 bases from V and 3 bases from J, the junction contained 10 bases not matched to a gene. CDR1 is SGHNT, CDR2 YENEEA, per germline. The CDR3 runs to 17 residues. Written as DNA, the CDR3 is TGTGCCAGCAGCTTAGATTTCGGACCTCAGGGGGACTATGGCTACACCTTC. Protein sequence: CASSLDFGPQGDYGYTF.

The chain has TRBV4-2 and TRBJ2-5; D is uncertain. Germline V gene data show CDR1 as LGHNA and CDR2 as YNFKEQ. V lost 1 base to trimming and J lost 3 bases, with 6 bases between them. The CDR3 has 13 residues. The CDR3 DNA is TGTGCCAGCAGCCAAGTTCCAGAAGAGACCCAGTACTTC. It encodes CASSQVPEETQYF.

V gene TRBV19 combines with J gene TRBJ1-4, with 9 bases lining up with TRBD1. V was clipped by 3 bases and J by 8 bases; unmatched bases: 4. Germline assignment: CDR1 LNHDA and CDR2 SQIVND (reference sequence). The CDR3 runs to 14 residues. CDR3: CASSMYRGREKLFF. DNA for the CDR3: TGTGCCAGTAGTATGTACAGGGGGCGCGAAAAACTGTTTTTT.

The V and J genes are TRBV30 and TRBJ1-5, with 7 bases identical to TRBD1. After removal of 4 bases from V and 0 bases from J, the junction contained 3 bases not matched to a gene. Per germline, CDR1 GTSNPN and CDR2 SVGIG (reference sequence). The CDR3 extends over 14 amino acids. CDR3 sequence (DNA): TGTGCCTGGAATGACAGGGATAGCAATCAGCCCCAGCATTTT. Its protein is CAWNDRDSNQPQHF.